The 24 T cell receptor beta chains presented below share a single source sample, sequenced in a study of T cells after yellow fever vaccination. TCRdb ran MiXCR on the 5' RACE reads and lists one entry per CDR3 protein. The data hold about 630,000 distinct CDR3 sequences, with approximately 13% observed a single time. The starting material was PBMCs, obtained on the day of the yellow fever booster vaccination. Every receptor here comes from a man aged 30 to 45 who received the YFV17D yellow fever vaccine.

This clonotype has a count of ten or more. This chain links TRBV12-3 or TRBV12-4 with TRBJ2-1; D unclear. The CDR3 sequence is 10 residues long. V was pared by 8 bases and J by 10 bases, with 9 bases between. The CDR3 spells CASGDSEQFF. For the CDR3, the DNA is TGTGCCAGCGGTGACTCCGAGCAGTTCTTC.

This clonotype has a handful of counts. V gene TRBV20-1 combines with J gene TRBJ1-6; D possibly corresponds to TRBD1 (6 bases). V lost 6 bases and J lost 9, with 12 bases in between. This CDR3 has 12 amino acids. Germline lookup yields CDR1 DFQATT and CDR2 SNEGSKA (reference sequence). CDR3: CSALTGASPLHF. The CDR3 DNA reads TGCAGTGCCCTAACGGGGGCTTCACCCCTCCACTTT.

This clonotype was counted between two and nine times. The V call is TRBV19, the J call TRBJ2-7; D ambiguous. This CDR3 spans 13 amino acids. Germline V CDR1 and CDR2: LNHDA, SQIVND (reference sequence). The ends were cut back, 3 bases at V and 7 bases at J, with 13 bases in the middle. CDR3 sequence: CASSMVPSWEQYF. The CDR3 DNA reads TGTGCCAGTAGTATGGTACCCTCTTGGGAGCAGTACTTC.

The chain carries TRBV11-2 and TRBJ2-1; TRBD1 agrees at 11 bases. The germline V gene encodes CDR1 SGHAT and CDR2 FQNNGV. The CDR3 sequence is 19 residues long. Trimming took 2 bases from V and 13 from J; bases not matched to a gene: 22. The DNA of the CDR3 is TGTGCCAGCAGCTTAATCCCTTTGGACCCTGGACAGGGGGCGCAAGGTCAGTTCTTC. Translation gives CASSLIPLDPGQGAQGQFF. Full variable domain (remainder filled in from reference TRBV11-2 and TRBJ2-1): EAGVAQSPRYKIIEKRQSVAFWCNPISGHATLYWYQQILGQGPKLLIQFQNNGVVDDSQLPKDRFSAERLKGVDSTLKIQPAKLEDSAVYLCASSLIPLDPGQGAQGQFFGPGTRLTVL.

This chain joins TRBV29-1 and TRBJ2-1; 9 bases agree with TRBD2. Germline V gene lookup returns CDR1 SQVTM and CDR2 ANQGSEA. V was clipped by 4 bases and J by 7 bases; unmatched bases: 8. The CDR3 covers 14 residues. CDR3 DNA sequence: TGCAGCGTTGCCCCTGCTAGCGGGAAAAATGAGCAGTTCTTC. Translating gives CSVAPASGKNEQFF.

This clonotype was seen only a few times. The chain recombines TRBV20-1 with TRBJ2-5; 8 bases line up with TRBD1. V lost 5 bases, J lost 2 bases, and 7 bases stayed unmatched. This CDR3 contains 14 residues. Germline CDR1 is DFQATT and CDR2 is SNEGSKA (reference sequence). CDR3 nucleotides: TGCAGTGCTCTACTGGACAGGGAACAAGAGACCCAGTACTTC. It encodes CSALLDREQETQYF.

V is TRBV18 and J is TRBJ2-7, with D perhaps matching TRBD2 (6 bases). Germline V gene lookup returns CDR1 KGHSH and CDR2 LQKENI. The CDR3 is 13 amino acids. V lost 0 bases and J 7 bases, leaving 10 bases between the germline ends. CDR3 nucleotide sequence: TGTGCCAGCTCACCACCCTTCGGAGGGGAGCAGTACTTC. Amino acid sequence: CASSPPFGGEQYF. The full variable domain, rest sourced from reference TRBV18 and TRBJ2-7, is NAGVMQNPRHLVRRRGQEARLRCSPMKGHSHVYWYRQLPEEGLKFMVYLQKENIIDESGMPKERFSAEFPKEGPSILRIQQVVRGDSAAYFCASSPPFGGEQYFGPGTRLTVT.

The gene calls are TRBV6-2 or TRBV6-3 and TRBJ1-5; unclear D gene. The germline V gene encodes CDR1 MNHEY and CDR2 SVGEGT. V was cut by 2 bases and J by 2 bases, with 10 bases left in between. This CDR3 contains 15 residues. The CDR3: CASSYVGLGNQPQHF. The CDR3 bases are TGTGCCAGCAGTTACGTCGGCCTTGGCAATCAGCCCCAGCATTTT.

This clonotype was recorded a few times. V gene TRBV5-4 combines with J gene TRBJ1-2; D perhaps matches TRBD1 (5 bases). Trimming cost V 2 bases and J 5 bases, with 13 bases left between them. The germline V gene encodes CDR1 SGHNT and CDR2 YYREEE (reference sequence). The CDR3 runs 14 residues. The CDR3 sequence is CASSFEGRGYGYTF. Here the CDR3 DNA reads TGTGCCAGCAGCTTCGAGGGGCGAGGGTATGGCTACACCTTC.

The sample holds a few counts of this clonotype. The V and J genes are TRBV5-1 and TRBJ2-7; D gene uncertain. V lost 0 bases to trimming and J lost 0 bases, with 13 bases between them. Germline CDR1 reads SGHRS; CDR2 reads YFSETQ. This CDR3 contains 16 residues. CDR3 protein: CASSLAGQVLSYEQYF. Written as DNA, the CDR3 is TGCGCCAGCAGCTTGGCCGGGCAGGTTCTCTCCTACGAGCAGTACTTC.

The V call is TRBV7-3, the J call TRBJ2-1; 9 bases map to TRBD2. Germline-derived CDR1 and CDR2 are SGHTA and FQGTGA. This CDR3 is built from 16 residues. The V and J ends lost 3 bases and 2 bases, in that order; junction bases with no gene match: 5. CDR3 in DNA: TGTGCCAGCAGCTTTAGCGGGAGTGCCCCCTACAATGAGCAGTTCTTC. It is translated as CASSFSGSAPYNEQFF.

This clonotype was recorded a few times. The CDR3 spells CASSRLAGAVQPQHF. CDR3 coding DNA: TGTGCCAGCAGTCGACTTGCGGGGGCTGTTCAGCCCCAGCATTTT. The chain links TRBV6-2 or TRBV6-3 to TRBJ1-5, with D possibly TRBD1 on 6 matching bases. The length of the CDR3 is 15 residues. V lost 5 bases, J lost 6 bases, and 17 bases lay in between. Germline CDR1 reads MNHEY; CDR2 reads SVGEGT.

The V gene is TRBV25-1, the J gene TRBJ1-1, with D perhaps TRBD1 (6 bases). Germline-derived CDR1 and CDR2 are MGHDK and SYGVNS. This CDR3 comprises 14 residues. V was pared by 6 bases and J by 6 bases, with 17 bases between. The CDR3 spells CASRAGRGGAEAFF. In DNA form, the CDR3 reads TGTGCCAGCAGAGCGGGCAGGGGAGGCGCTGAAGCTTTCTTT.

V and J are TRBV29-1 and TRBJ2-1, with 7 bases aligning to TRBD1. CDR3 length: 12 residues. Germline-derived CDR1 and CDR2 are SQVTM and ANQGSEA. J gave up 6 bases and V 4 bases, and 3 bases lay outside the gene matches. CDR3 protein: CSVGDSSNEQFF. CDR3 bases: TGCAGCGTTGGGGACAGCAGCAATGAGCAGTTCTTC.

This clonotype came up once. The chain has TRBV19 and TRBJ2-2, with D unclear. Trimming took off 5 bases at V and 9 bases at J, with 22 bases between the two ends. The CDR3 has 16 amino acids. CDR1 and CDR2 (germline): LNHDA, SQIVND (reference sequence). The CDR3 DNA follows: TGTGCCAGTAGTTCGGGCCGCTCGAGTCTATCCCGGGAGCTGTTTTTT. This translates into CASSSGRSSLSRELFF. Together with reference TRBV19 and TRBJ2-2, the CDR3 gives the full variable domain: DGGITQSPKYLFRKEGQNVTLSCEQNLNHDAMYWYRQDPGQGLRLIYYSQIVNDFQKGDIAEGYSVSREKKESFPLTVTSAQKNPTAFYLCASSSGRSSLSRELFFGEGSRLTVL.

This clonotype was detected a few times. The V gene is TRBV15, the J gene TRBJ2-7, with D perhaps TRBD2 (5 bases). V was shortened by 3 bases and J by 5 bases, with 14 bases between the two germline ends. Germline values: CDR1 LNHNV, CDR2 YYDKDF (reference sequence). CDR3 length equals 14 residues. The CDR3 sequence is CATSSRDVYHEQYF. The CDR3 DNA reads TGTGCCACCAGCAGCCGGGATGTATACCACGAGCAGTACTTC.

This chain connects TRBV15 to TRBJ2-2, with D perhaps TRBD1 (5 bases). In germline, CDR1 is LNHNV, CDR2 YYDKDF (reference sequence). The CDR3 totals 15 residues. V was trimmed by 3 bases and J by 1 base, leaving 9 bases between them. CDR3 loop: CATSSSQGNTGELFF. The CDR3 bases are TGTGCCACCAGCAGTTCCCAGGGGAACACCGGGGAGCTGTTTTTT.

This sequence joins TRBV20-1 and TRBJ2-1; TRBD1 is a possible D gene (6 bases). The CDR3 is 12 residues long. CDR1 is DFQATT and CDR2 is SNEGSKA in the germline V gene (reference sequence). V dropped 5 bases and J dropped 4 bases, with 9 bases sitting between them. The CDR3 sequence is CSADRSYNEQFF. The CDR3 bases are TGCAGTGCTGACAGGAGTTACAATGAGCAGTTCTTC.

This clonotype was recorded a few times. The chain carries TRBV5-1 and TRBJ1-5, with 7 bases aligning to TRBD1. V lost 1 base, J lost 13 bases, and 2 bases stayed unmatched. CDR3 length equals 11 residues. Germline values: CDR1 SGHRS, CDR2 YFSETQ. CDR3 sequence reads: CASSLKGAQHF. As DNA, the CDR3 is TGCGCCAGCAGCTTGAAGGGGGCTCAGCATTTT.

The chain is built from TRBV7-8 and TRBJ2-7; 7 bases align to TRBD2. V trimming: 1 base; J trimming: 3 bases; junction bases outside the gene matches: 9. Looked up from germline, CDR1 is SGHVS and CDR2 is FQNEAQ. This CDR3 comprises 16 residues. CDR3 nucleotides: TGTGCCAGCAGCTTAGAGGGAGGGAGGAACCTCTACGAGCAGTACTTC. Amino acid sequence: CASSLEGGRNLYEQYF. Together with reference TRBV7-8 and TRBJ2-7, the CDR3 gives the full variable domain: GAGVSQSPRYKVAKRGQDVALRCDPISGHVSLFWYQQALGQGPEFLTYFQNEAQLDKSGLPSDRFFAERPEGSVSTLKIQRTQQEDSAVYLCASSLEGGRNLYEQYFGPGTRLTVT.

This clonotype was picked up a small number of times. This sequence joins TRBV30 and TRBJ2-5; D perhaps matches TRBD2 (6 bases). The germline V and J ends were trimmed by 3 bases and 5 bases, with 13 bases remaining between them. The length of the CDR3 is 13 residues. Per the germline V gene, CDR1 is GTSNPN and CDR2 is SVGIG (reference sequence). Here the CDR3 DNA reads TGTGCCTGGAGCAGAGGAGGGTGGGAGACCCAGTACTTC. Translated: CAWSRGGWETQYF.

The gene calls are TRBV6-1 and TRBJ1-1, with D perhaps matching TRBD1 (5 bases). Trimming stripped 11 bases from V and 2 bases from J, with 15 bases between. In germline, CDR1 is MNHNS, CDR2 SASEGT. The CDR3 has 13 amino acids. The CDR3 DNA reads as TGTGCCTGCCACAGGAATGCTAACACTGAAGCTTTCTTT. This encodes CACHRNANTEAFF.

This clonotype was seen only a few times. The gene calls are TRBV19 and TRBJ2-2, with D hard to call. The CDR3 is 14 amino acids. Trimming took 6 bases from V and 0 from J, leaving 8 bases between them. Germline values: CDR1 LNHDA, CDR2 SQIVND (reference sequence). CDR3 amino acids: CASRVVPNTGELFF. CDR3 DNA sequence: TGTGCCAGTAGGGTCGTCCCGAACACCGGGGAGCTGTTTTTT.

This clonotype was recorded a few times. This chain uses TRBV6-1 with TRBJ2-7; D is perhaps TRBD2 (6 bases). The length of the CDR3 is 13 residues. The V end was cut by 8 bases, the J end by 4 bases, with 15 bases between. From germline, CDR1 is MNHNS and CDR2 SASEGT. CDR3 sequence (DNA): TGTGCCAGCTCCCCCAGGGCGGGGTACGAGCAGTACTTC. Translation gives CASSPRAGYEQYF.